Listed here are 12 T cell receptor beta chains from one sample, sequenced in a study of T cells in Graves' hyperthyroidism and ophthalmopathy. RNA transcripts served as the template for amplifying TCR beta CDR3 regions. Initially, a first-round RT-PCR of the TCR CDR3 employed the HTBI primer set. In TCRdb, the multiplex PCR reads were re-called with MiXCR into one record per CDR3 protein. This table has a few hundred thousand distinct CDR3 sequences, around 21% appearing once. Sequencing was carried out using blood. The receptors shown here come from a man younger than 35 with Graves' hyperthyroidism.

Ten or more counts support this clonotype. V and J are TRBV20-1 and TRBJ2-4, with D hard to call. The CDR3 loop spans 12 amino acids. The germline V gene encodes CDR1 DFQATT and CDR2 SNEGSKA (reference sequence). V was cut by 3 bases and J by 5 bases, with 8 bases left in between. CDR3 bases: TGCAGTGCTAGTCCCCCTGAAAACATTCAGTACTTC. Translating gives CSASPPENIQYF.

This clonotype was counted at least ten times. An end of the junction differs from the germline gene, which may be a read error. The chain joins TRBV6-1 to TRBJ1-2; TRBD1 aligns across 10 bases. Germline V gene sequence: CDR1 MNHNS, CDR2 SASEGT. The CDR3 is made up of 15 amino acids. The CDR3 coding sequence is TGTGCCAGCAGGGAAGCCGGGACAGGGGACTATGGCTACACCTTC. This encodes CASREAGTGDYGYTF.

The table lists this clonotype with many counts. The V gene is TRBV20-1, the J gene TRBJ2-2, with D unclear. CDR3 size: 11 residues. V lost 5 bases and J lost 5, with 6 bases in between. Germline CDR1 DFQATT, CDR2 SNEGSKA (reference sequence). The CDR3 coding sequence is TGCAGTGCTTGGCAGACCGGGGAGCTGTTTTTT. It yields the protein CSAWQTGELFF.

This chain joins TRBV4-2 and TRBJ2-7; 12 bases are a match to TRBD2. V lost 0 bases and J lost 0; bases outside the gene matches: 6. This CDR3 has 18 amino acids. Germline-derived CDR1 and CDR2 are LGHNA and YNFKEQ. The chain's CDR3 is CASSQELAGGVSSYEQYF. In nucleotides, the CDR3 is TGTGCCAGCAGCCAAGAACTAGCGGGGGGTGTGAGCTCCTACGAGCAGTACTTC.

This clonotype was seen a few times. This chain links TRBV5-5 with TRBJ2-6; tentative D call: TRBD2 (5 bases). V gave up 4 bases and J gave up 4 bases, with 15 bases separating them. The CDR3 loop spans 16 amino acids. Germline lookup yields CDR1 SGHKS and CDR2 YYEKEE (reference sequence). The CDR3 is CASSGPSGSGANVLTF. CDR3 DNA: TGTGCCAGCAGCGGTCCTTCGGGATCCGGGGCCAACGTCCTGACTTTC.

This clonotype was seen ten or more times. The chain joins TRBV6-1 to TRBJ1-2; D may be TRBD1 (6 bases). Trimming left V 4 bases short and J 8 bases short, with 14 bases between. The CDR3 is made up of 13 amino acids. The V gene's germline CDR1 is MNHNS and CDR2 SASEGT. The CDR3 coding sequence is TGTGCCAGCAGTGTCAGGGGAGGAGGAGGCTACACCTTC. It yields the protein CASSVRGGGGYTF.

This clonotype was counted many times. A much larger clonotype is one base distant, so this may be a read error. The CDR3 sequence: CASSGAGGNQPQHF. The CDR3 DNA is TGTGCCAGCAGTGGGGCAGGGGGCAATCAGCCCCAGCATTTT. The chain has TRBV6-1 and TRBJ1-5, with D possibly being TRBD1 (6 bases). This CDR3 spans 14 amino acids. The V gene lost 4 bases and the J gene lost 2 bases, with 9 bases spanning the gap. The germline V gene encodes CDR1 MNHNS and CDR2 SASEGT.

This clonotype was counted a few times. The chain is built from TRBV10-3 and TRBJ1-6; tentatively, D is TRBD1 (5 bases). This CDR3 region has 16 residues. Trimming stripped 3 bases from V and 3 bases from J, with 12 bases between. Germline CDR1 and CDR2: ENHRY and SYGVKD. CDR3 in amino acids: CAISDRVQNYNSPLHF. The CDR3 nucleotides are TGTGCCATCAGTGACAGGGTACAGAACTATAATTCACCCCTCCACTTT.

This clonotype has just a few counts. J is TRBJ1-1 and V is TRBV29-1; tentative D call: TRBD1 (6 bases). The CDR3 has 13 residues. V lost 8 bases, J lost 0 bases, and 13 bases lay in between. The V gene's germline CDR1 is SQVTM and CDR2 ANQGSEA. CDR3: CSYLGTLNTEAFF. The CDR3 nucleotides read TGCAGCTATTTAGGGACATTGAACACTGAAGCTTTCTTT.

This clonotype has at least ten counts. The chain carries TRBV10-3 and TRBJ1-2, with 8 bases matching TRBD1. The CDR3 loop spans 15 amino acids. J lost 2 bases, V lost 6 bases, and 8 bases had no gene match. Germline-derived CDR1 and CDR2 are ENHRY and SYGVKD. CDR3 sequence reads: CAISPAGTGNYGYTF. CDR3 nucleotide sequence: TGTGCCATCAGCCCAGCCGGGACAGGAAACTATGGCTACACCTTC.

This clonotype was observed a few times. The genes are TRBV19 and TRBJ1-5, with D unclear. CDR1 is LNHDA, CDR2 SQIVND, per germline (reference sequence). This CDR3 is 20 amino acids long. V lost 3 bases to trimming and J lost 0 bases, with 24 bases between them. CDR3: CASSIFSGDRWEPSNQPQHF. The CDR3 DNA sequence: TGTGCCAGTAGTATTTTTTCTGGGGATCGTTGGGAGCCTAGCAATCAGCCCCAGCATTTT.

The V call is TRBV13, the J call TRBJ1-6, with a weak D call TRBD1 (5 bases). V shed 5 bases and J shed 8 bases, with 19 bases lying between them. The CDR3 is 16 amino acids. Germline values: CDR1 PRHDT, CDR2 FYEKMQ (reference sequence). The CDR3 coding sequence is TGTGCCAGCAGCCTATACGGGACCGCGAGTGATTCACCCCTCCACTTT. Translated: CASSLYGTASDSPLHF.